This T cell receptor (beta chain) was obtained from a study of shared clonotypes between healthy human individuals. Turning to the study itself: CD8 memory received one plate per donor, CD8 naive two, CD4 memory three and CD4 naive three.

Sequencing was performed with immunoSEQ multiplex PCR; in TCRdb, only in-frame clones are kept and a portion is missing. The repertoire holds nearly 1,000,000 clones, roughly 72% seen once, with roughly 1.5% in the top ten. V shed 6 bases and J shed 5 bases, with 16 bases lying between them. Germline V gene data show CDR1 as SQVTM and CDR2 as ANQGSEA. The CDR3 extends over 13 amino acids. This TCR came from a young man in good health. The chain joins TRBV29-1 to TRBJ2-5; D might be TRBD1 (5 bases). Sequencing was performed on memory CD4+ T cells sorted from blood. Subset of the sample: CD45RA-negative fraction. The CDR3 region is CSVQPWAGETQYF. The CDR3, as DNA: TGCAGCGTCCAACCTTGGGCAGGGGAGACCCAGTACTTC. The full variable domain, with the rest looked up from reference TRBV29-1 and TRBJ2-5, is SAVISQKPSRDICQRGTSLTIQCQVDSQVTMMFWYRQQPGQSLTLIATANQGSEATYESGFVIDKFPISRPNLTFSTLTVSNMSPEDSSIYLCSVQPWAGETQYFGPGTRLLVL.